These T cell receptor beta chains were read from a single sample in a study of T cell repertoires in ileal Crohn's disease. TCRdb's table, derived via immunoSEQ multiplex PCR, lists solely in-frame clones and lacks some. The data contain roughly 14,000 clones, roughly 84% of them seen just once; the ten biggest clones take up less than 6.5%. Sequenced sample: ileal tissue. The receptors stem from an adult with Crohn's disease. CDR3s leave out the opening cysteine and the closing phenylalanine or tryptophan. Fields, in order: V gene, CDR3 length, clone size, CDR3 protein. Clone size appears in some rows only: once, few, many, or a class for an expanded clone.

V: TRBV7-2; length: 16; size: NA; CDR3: ASSLAAGGVSSYNEQF
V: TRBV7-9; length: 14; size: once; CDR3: ASSPMLVLNTGELF
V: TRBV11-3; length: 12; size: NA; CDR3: ASSLELLPREQY
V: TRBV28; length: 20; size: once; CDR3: ASSLWVARRQGIFSGANVLT
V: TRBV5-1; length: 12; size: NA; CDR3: AGSLAGGGETQY
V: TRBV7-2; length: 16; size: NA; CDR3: ASSLVSGTGPSNYGYT
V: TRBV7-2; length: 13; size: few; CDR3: ASSRDRAGGNTIY
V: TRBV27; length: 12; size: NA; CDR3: ASGRTGGVYEQY
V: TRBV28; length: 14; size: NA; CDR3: ASSSSWQGFSYEQY
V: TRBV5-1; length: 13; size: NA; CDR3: ASSLETSSGETQY
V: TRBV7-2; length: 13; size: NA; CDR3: ASSGGVSYNSPLH
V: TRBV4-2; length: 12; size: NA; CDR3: ASSQVGDSEKLF
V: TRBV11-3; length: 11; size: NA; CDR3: ASGTSGSYEQY
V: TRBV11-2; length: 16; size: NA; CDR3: ASSQTSQGLPLNTEAF
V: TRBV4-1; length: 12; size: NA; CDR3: ASSRQGGADTQY